This passage covers 17 T cell receptor beta chains from one sample sequenced in a study of T cell responses to AZD1222 COVID-19 vaccine. Profiling relied on immunoSEQ multiplex PCR, and the TCRdb table lists in-frame clones only, not all of them. The sample includes roughly 130,000 clones, over 85% of them seen just once. The material was peripheral blood, obtained 28 days after the second AZD1222 dose. These TCRs come from an adult who received the AZD1222 COVID-19 vaccine.

The chain employs TRBV15 and TRBJ2-2, with TRBD1 identical over 9 bases. This CDR3 region has 17 residues. With V trimmed by 1 base and J by 6 bases, 9 bases remained unmatched. Germline values: CDR1 LNHNV, CDR2 YYDKDF (reference sequence). CDR3 coding DNA: TGTGCCACCAGCAGAGGTGGGACAGGGTTTTTTTCCGGGGAGCTGTTTTTT. Amino acids: CATSRGGTGFFSGELFF.

The V gene is TRBV12-3 or TRBV12-4, the J gene TRBJ1-5; D uncertain. The ends were cut back, 6 bases at V and 8 bases at J, with 14 bases in the middle. The CDR3 spans 13 residues. CDR3 region: CASRVRLGKPQHF. CDR3 DNA: TGTGCCAGCAGAGTCAGACTCGGGAAGCCCCAGCATTTT.

The chain carries TRBV6-6 and TRBJ1-5; perhaps TRBD1 as D (5 bases). Germline CDR1 and CDR2: MNHNY and SVGAGI (reference sequence). There are 13 residues in the CDR3. Trimming cost V 4 bases and J 5 bases, with 9 bases left between them. CDR3 residues: CASSLTVHQPQHF. DNA of the CDR3: TGTGCCAGCAGTTTGACAGTGCATCAGCCCCAGCATTTT.

The rearrangement links TRBV9 to TRBJ1-3; D is unclear. The CDR3 totals 15 residues. From germline, CDR1 is SGDLS and CDR2 YYNGEE. V was trimmed by 0 bases and J by 1 base, leaving 8 bases between them. The CDR3 region is CASSVGGNSGNTIYF. DNA for the CDR3: TGTGCCAGCAGCGTAGGGGGTAATTCTGGAAACACCATATATTTT.

The V gene is TRBV7-8, the J gene TRBJ2-1; 9 positions match TRBD2. This CDR3 has 20 amino acids. The germline gives CDR1 SGHVS, CDR2 FQNEAQ. The V segment lost 1 base and the J segment 0 bases; nucleotides outside the gene matches: 13. This CDR3 is CASSLERLAVYRGSYNEQFF. The CDR3 bases are TGTGCCAGCAGCTTAGAGAGACTAGCGGTCTACCGAGGCTCCTACAATGAGCAGTTCTTC. The whole variable domain, filled in from reference TRBV7-8 and TRBJ2-1, reads GAGVSQSPRYKVAKRGQDVALRCDPISGHVSLFWYQQALGQGPEFLTYFQNEAQLDKSGLPSDRFFAERPEGSVSTLKIQRTQQEDSAVYLCASSLERLAVYRGSYNEQFFGPGTRLTVL.

CDR3 nucleotides: TGTGCCAGCAGCTCCCCTAGCGGGGGGGCTGAAGATACGCAGTATTTT. It translates to CASSSPSGGAEDTQYF. The chain is built from TRBV11-1 and TRBJ2-3; 12 nucleotides line up with TRBD2. The CDR3 is made up of 16 amino acids. The ends lost 4 bases at V and 5 bases at J; junction bases unmatched: 7. Germline CDR1 and CDR2: SGHAT and FQDESV (reference sequence).

CDR3 bases: TGTGCCACCAGCAGAGAGAGGGCAGAGACCCAGTACTTC. Protein product: CATSRERAETQYF. The chain joins TRBV15 to TRBJ2-5; TRBD2 might be the D (5 bases). Trimming took 0 bases from V and 4 from J, leaving 6 bases between them. The CDR3 loop spans 13 amino acids. The V gene's germline CDR1 is LNHNV and CDR2 YYDKDF (reference sequence). The entire variable domain, with the rest obtained from reference TRBV15 and TRBJ2-5, is as follows: DAMVIQNPRYQVTQFGKPVTLSCSQTLNHNVMYWYQQKSSQAPKLLFHYYDKDFNNEADTPDNFQSRRPNTSFCFLDIRSPGLGDTAMYLCATSRERAETQYFGPGTRLLVL.

The rearrangement uses TRBV19 and TRBJ2-1; a weak D match, TRBD2 (6 bases). The CDR3 covers 14 residues. Per germline, CDR1 LNHDA and CDR2 SQIVND (reference sequence). V dropped 3 bases and J dropped 3 bases, with 9 bases sitting between them. CDR3 sequence reads: CASSILADYNEQFF. CDR3 in DNA: TGTGCCAGTAGTATTTTAGCGGACTACAATGAGCAGTTCTTC.

The chain joins TRBV30 to TRBJ1-5, with D hard to call. The germline CDR1 and CDR2 sequences are GTSNPN and SVGIG (reference sequence). CDR3 length: 13 residues. Trimming took 5 bases from V and 3 from J, leaving 11 bases between them. The CDR3: CAWSAGNNQPQHF. DNA for the CDR3: TGTGCCTGGTCGGCAGGCAACAATCAGCCCCAGCATTTT.

The V call is TRBV15, the J call TRBJ2-3, with 10 bases aligning to TRBD1. CDR1 and CDR2 (germline): LNHNV, YYDKDF (reference sequence). The CDR3 has 15 residues. The trim removed 5 bases at V and 5 bases at J, leaving 7 bases unmatched. The DNA of the CDR3 is TGTGCCACCAGCCCAGGACAGGGGGATGTAGATACGCAGTATTTT. Protein sequence: CATSPGQGDVDTQYF. Full variable domain (remainder filled in from reference TRBV15 and TRBJ2-3): DAMVIQNPRYQVTQFGKPVTLSCSQTLNHNVMYWYQQKSSQAPKLLFHYYDKDFNNEADTPDNFQSRRPNTSFCFLDIRSPGLGDTAMYLCATSPGQGDVDTQYFGPGTRLTVL.

V usage is TRBV5-1 and J usage is TRBJ1-4; a weak D match, TRBD1 (5 bases). V dropped 4 bases and J dropped 0 bases, with 13 bases sitting between them. The CDR3 extends over 16 amino acids. From germline, CDR1 is SGHRS and CDR2 YFSETQ. Here the CDR3 reads CASSVAGPPTNEKLFF. The CDR3 region has the DNA TGCGCCAGCAGCGTCGCGGGGCCACCAACTAATGAAAAACTGTTTTTT.

The rearrangement joins TRBV11-2 to TRBJ2-2; a weak D match, TRBD2 (5 bases). This CDR3 comprises 17 residues. Germline CDR1 is SGHAT and CDR2 is FQNNGV. V lost 0 bases to trimming and J lost 7 bases, with 18 bases between them. This CDR3 reads CASSLDHGPGVGGELFF. For the CDR3, the DNA is TGTGCCAGCAGCTTAGATCACGGTCCCGGGGTTGGCGGGGAGCTGTTTTTT.

The chain links TRBV3-1 (or the pseudogene TRBV3-2) to TRBJ1-4; D possibly corresponds to TRBD1 (5 bases). This CDR3 comprises 14 residues. Trimming stripped 1 base from V and 11 bases from J, with 14 bases between. CDR1 is LGHDT, CDR2 YNNKEL, per germline (reference sequence). This CDR3 reads CASSQVRGVGKLFF. In DNA, the CDR3 is TGTGCCAGCAGCCAAGTCAGAGGGGTAGGGAAACTGTTTTTT.

The chain uses TRBV5-1 and TRBJ2-1; TRBD2 matches at 12 bases. After removal of 5 bases from V and 8 bases from J, the junction contained 8 bases not matched to a gene. Germline V gene data show CDR1 as SGHRS and CDR2 as YFSETQ. This CDR3 is 15 amino acids long. CDR3 protein: CASSHTSGGRDEQFF. CDR3 DNA sequence: TGCGCCAGCAGTCATACTAGCGGGGGGCGCGATGAGCAGTTCTTC.

The chain has TRBV9 and TRBJ1-2; 11 bases are a match to TRBD1. Germline V gene data show CDR1 as SGDLS and CDR2 as YYNGEE. There are 15 residues in the CDR3. The V and J ends lost 6 bases and 5 bases, in that order; junction bases with no gene match: 9. The CDR3 sequence is CASNLGQGARYGYTF. The DNA for the CDR3 is TGTGCCAGCAACCTAGGACAGGGGGCCAGATATGGCTACACCTTC. Full variable domain (remainder filled in from reference TRBV9 and TRBJ1-2): DSGVTQTPKHLITATGQRVTLRCSPRSGDLSVYWYQQSLDQGLQFLIQYYNGEERAKGNILERFSAQQFPDLHSELNLSSLELGDSALYFCASNLGQGARYGYTFGSGTRLTVV.

The V gene is TRBV20-1, the J gene TRBJ2-7; TRBD1 is a possible D gene (5 bases). Germline V gene lookup returns CDR1 DFQATT and CDR2 SNEGSKA (reference sequence). Trimming shortened V by 3 bases and J by 3 bases, and 6 bases separated the two germline ends. The CDR3 is made up of 11 amino acids. CDR3 in amino acids: CSASDSYEQYF. CDR3 coding DNA: TGCAGTGCTAGTGACAGCTACGAGCAGTACTTC.

The count of this clone is one. The chain links TRBV5-1 to TRBJ1-1; 7 bases match TRBD1. Looked up from germline, CDR1 is SGHRS and CDR2 is YFSETQ. Losses at the gene ends were 4 bases for V and 5 bases for J; bases not matched to a gene: 8. This CDR3 has 14 amino acids. CDR3 in DNA: TGCGCCAGCAGCATTACAGGGGATACGACTGAAGCTTTCTTT. This encodes CASSITGDTTEAFF.